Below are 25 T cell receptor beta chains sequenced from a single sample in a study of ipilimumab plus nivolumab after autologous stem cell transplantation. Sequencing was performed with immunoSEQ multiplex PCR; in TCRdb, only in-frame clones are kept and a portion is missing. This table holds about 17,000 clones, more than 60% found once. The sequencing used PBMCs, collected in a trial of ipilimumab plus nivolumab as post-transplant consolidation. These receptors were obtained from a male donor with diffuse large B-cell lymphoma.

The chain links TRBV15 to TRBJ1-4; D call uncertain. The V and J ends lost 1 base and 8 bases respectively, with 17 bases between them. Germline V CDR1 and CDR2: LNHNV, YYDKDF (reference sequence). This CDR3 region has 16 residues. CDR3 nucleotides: TGTGCCACCAGCAGAGTTGGACTGGGAGTGAACGAAAAACTGTTTTTT. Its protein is CATSRVGLGVNEKLFF.

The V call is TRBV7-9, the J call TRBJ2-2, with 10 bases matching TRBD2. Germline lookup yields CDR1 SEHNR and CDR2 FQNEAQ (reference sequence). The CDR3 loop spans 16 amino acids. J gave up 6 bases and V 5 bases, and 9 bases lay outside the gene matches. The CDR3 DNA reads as TGTGCCAGCAGCCGGGGGCTAGCGGGAGATGCCGGGGAGCTGTTTTTT. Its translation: CASSRGLAGDAGELFF.

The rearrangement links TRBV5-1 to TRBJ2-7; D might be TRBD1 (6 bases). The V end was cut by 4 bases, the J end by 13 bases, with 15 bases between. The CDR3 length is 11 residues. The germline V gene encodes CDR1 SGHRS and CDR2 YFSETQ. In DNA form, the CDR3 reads TGCGCCAGCAGCCAGGACAGAAAAGTCTACTTC. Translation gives CASSQDRKVYF.

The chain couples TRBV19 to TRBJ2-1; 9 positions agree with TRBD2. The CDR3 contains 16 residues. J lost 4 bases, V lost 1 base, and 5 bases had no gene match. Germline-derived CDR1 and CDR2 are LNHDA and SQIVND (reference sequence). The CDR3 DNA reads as TGTGCCAGTAGTATAGTAGTAGCGGGGGCGTACAATGAGCAGTTCTTC. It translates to CASSIVVAGAYNEQFF.

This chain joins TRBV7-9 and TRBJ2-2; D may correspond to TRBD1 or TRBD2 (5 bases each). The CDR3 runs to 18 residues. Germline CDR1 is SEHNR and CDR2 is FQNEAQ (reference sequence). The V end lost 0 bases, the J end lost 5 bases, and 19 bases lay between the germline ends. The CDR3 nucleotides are TGTGCCAGCAGCTTAGCTATGGGGGATTGGGCTCGGACCGGGGAGCTGTTTTTT. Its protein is CASSLAMGDWARTGELFF. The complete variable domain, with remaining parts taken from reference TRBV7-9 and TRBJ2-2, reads DTGVSQNPRHKITKRGQNVTFRCDPISEHNRLYWYRQTLGQGPEFLTYFQNEAQLEKSRLLSDRFSAERPKGSFSTLEIQRTEQGDSAMYLCASSLAMGDWARTGELFFGEGSRLTVL.

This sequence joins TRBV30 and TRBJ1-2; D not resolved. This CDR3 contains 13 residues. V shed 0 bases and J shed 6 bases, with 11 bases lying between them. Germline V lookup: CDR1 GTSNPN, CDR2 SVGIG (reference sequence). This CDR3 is CAWSVFYGNGYTF. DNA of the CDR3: TGTGCCTGGAGTGTTTTTTACGGGAATGGCTACACCTTC. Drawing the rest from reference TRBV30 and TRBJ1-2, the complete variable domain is SQTIHQWPATLVQPVGSPLSLECTVEGTSNPNLYWYRQAAGRGLQLLFYSVGIGQISSEVPQNLSASRPQDRQFILSSKKLLLSDSGFYLCAWSVFYGNGYTFGSGTRLTVV.

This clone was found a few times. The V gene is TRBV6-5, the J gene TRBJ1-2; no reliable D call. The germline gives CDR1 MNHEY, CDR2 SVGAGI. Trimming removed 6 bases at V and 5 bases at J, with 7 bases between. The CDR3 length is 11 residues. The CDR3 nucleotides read TGTGCCAGCAGCGATAGTTATGGCTACACCTTC. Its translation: CASSDSYGYTF.

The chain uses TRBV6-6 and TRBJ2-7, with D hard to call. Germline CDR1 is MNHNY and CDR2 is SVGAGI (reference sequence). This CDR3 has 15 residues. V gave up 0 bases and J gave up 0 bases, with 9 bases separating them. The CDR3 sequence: CASSYSISSSYEQYF. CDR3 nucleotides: TGTGCCAGCAGTTACTCGATCAGTTCCTCCTACGAGCAGTACTTC.

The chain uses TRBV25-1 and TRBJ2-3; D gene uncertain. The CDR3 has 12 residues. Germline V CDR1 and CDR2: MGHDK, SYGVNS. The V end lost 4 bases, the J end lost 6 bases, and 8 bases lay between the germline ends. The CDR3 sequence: CASSVGEDTQYF. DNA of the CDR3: TGTGCCAGCAGTGTTGGTGAGGATACGCAGTATTTT.

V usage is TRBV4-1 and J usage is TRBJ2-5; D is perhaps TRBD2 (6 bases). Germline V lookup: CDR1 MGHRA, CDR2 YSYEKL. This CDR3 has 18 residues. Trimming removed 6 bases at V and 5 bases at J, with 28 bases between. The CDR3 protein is CASSHGLATTGDPETQYF. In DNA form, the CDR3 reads TGCGCCAGCAGTCATGGTCTCGCTACCACGGGAGACCCCGAGACCCAGTACTTC.

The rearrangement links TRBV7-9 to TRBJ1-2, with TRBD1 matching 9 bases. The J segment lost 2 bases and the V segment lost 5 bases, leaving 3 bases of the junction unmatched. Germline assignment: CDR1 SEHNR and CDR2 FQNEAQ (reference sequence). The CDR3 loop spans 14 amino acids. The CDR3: CASSPGQGNYGYTF. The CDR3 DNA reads TGTGCCAGCAGCCCAGGACAGGGGAACTATGGCTACACCTTC. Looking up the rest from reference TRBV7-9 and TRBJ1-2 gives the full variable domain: DTGVSQNPRHKITKRGQNVTFRCDPISEHNRLYWYRQTLGQGPEFLTYFQNEAQLEKSRLLSDRFSAERPKGSFSTLEIQRTEQGDSAMYLCASSPGQGNYGYTFGSGTRLTVV.

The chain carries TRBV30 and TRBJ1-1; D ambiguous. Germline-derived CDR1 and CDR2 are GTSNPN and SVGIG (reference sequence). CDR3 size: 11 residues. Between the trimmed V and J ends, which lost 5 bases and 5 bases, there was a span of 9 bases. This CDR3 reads CAWGSVTEAFF. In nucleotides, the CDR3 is TGTGCCTGGGGTTCCGTGACTGAAGCTTTCTTT.

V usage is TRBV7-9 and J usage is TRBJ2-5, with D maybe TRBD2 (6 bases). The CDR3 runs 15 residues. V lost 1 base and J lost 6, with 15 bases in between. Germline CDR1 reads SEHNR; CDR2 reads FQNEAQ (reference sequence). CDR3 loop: CASSLVPGVRQTQYF. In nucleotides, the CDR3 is TGTGCCAGCAGCTTAGTCCCGGGGGTAAGACAGACCCAGTACTTC.

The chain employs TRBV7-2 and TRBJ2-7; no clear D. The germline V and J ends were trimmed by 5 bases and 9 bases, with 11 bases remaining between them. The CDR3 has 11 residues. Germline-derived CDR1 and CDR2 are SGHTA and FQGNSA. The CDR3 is CASSVGPGQYF. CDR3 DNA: TGTGCCAGCAGCGTAGGCCCCGGGCAGTACTTC.

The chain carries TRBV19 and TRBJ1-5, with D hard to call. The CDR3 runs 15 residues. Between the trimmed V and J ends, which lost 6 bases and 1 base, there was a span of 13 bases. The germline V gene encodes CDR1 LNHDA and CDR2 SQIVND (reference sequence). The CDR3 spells CASSPAGGSNQPQHF. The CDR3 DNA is TGTGCCAGTAGCCCTGCAGGAGGGAGCAATCAGCCCCAGCATTTT.

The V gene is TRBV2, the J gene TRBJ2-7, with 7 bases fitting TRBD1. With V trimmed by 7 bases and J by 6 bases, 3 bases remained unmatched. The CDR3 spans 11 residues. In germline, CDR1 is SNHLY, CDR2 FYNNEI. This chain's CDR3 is CASKGGGEQYF. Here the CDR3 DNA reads TGTGCCAGCAAAGGGGGCGGCGAGCAGTACTTC.

The CDR3 reads CASSLVSWGVGANVLTF. The CDR3 DNA sequence: TGTGCCAGCAGCTTGGTTTCTTGGGGGGTTGGGGCCAACGTCCTGACTTTC. This chain uses TRBV5-4 with TRBJ2-6, with D possibly being TRBD2 (6 bases). Trimming took off 0 bases at V and 3 bases at J, with 13 bases between the two ends. This CDR3 region has 17 residues. CDR1 SGHNT and CDR2 YYREEE come from the germline V gene (reference sequence). The full variable domain, with the rest looked up from reference TRBV5-4 and TRBJ2-6, is ETGVTQSPTHLIKTRGQQVTLRCSSQSGHNTVSWYQQALGQGPQFIFQYYREEENGRGNFPPRFSGLQFPNYSSELNVNALELDDSALYLCASSLVSWGVGANVLTFGAGSRLTVL.

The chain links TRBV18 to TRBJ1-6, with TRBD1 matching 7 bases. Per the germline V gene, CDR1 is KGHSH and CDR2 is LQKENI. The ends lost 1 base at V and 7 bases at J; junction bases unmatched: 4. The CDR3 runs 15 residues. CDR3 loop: CASSPQTGQNSPLHF. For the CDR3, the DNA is TGTGCCAGCTCACCACAGACAGGGCAGAATTCACCCCTCCACTTT.

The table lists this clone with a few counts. CDR3 region: CASNLAGGGEQFF. The CDR3 nucleotides read TGTGCCAGCAACCTAGCGGGAGGGGGTGAGCAGTTCTTC. This rearrangement joins TRBV2 to TRBJ2-1, with TRBD2 identical over 12 bases. V shed 7 bases and J 9 bases; nucleotides not matched to a gene: 4. Looked up from germline, CDR1 is SNHLY and CDR2 is FYNNEI. The CDR3 contains 13 residues. Based on the CDR3 plus reference TRBV2 and TRBJ2-1, the full variable domain is EPEVTQTPSHQVTQMGQEVILRCVPISNHLYFYWYRQILGQKVEFLVSFYNNEISEKSEIFDDQFSVERPDGSNFTLKIRSTKLEDSAMYFCASNLAGGGEQFFGPGTRLTVL.

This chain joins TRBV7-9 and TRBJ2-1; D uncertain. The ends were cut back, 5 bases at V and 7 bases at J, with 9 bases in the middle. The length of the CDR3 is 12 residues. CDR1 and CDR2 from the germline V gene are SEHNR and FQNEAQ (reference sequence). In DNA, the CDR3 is TGTGCCAGCAGCACACAATTTAATGAGCAGTTCTTC. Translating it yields CASSTQFNEQFF.

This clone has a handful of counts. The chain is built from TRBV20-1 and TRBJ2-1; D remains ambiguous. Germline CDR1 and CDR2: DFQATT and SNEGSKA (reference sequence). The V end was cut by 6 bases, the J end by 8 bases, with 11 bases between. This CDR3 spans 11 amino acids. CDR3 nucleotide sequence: TGCAGTGCCGAGGTAGCCCATGAGCAGTTCTTC. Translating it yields CSAEVAHEQFF.

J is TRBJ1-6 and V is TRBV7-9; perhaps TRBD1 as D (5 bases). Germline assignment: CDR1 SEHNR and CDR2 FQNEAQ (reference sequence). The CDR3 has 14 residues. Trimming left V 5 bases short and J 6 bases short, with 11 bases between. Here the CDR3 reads CASSRWGGNSPLHF. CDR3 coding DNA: TGTGCCAGCAGCCGATGGGGGGGTAATTCACCCCTCCACTTT. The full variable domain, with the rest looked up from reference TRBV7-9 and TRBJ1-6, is DTGVSQNPRHKITKRGQNVTFRCDPISEHNRLYWYRQTLGQGPEFLTYFQNEAQLEKSRLLSDRFSAERPKGSFSTLEIQRTEQGDSAMYLCASSRWGGNSPLHFGNGTRLTVT.

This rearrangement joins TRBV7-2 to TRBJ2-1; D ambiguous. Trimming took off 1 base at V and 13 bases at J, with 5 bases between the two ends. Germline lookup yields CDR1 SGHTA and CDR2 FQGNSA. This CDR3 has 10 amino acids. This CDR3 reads CASSLGRQFF. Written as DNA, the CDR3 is TGTGCCAGCAGCTTAGGGCGTCAGTTCTTC. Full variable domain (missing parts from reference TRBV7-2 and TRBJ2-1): GAGVSQSPSNKVTEKGKDVELRCDPISGHTALYWYRQSLGQGLEFLIYFQGNSAPDKSGLPSDRFSAERTGGSVSTLTIQRTQQEDSAVYLCASSLGRQFFGPGTRLTVL.

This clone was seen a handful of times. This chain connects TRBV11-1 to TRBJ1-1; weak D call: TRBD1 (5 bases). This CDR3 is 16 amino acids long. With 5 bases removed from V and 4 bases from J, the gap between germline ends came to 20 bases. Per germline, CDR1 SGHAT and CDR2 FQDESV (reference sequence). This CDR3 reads CASSDWGRDMSTEAFF. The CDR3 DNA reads TGTGCCAGCAGCGACTGGGGGAGGGATATGAGCACTGAAGCTTTCTTT.

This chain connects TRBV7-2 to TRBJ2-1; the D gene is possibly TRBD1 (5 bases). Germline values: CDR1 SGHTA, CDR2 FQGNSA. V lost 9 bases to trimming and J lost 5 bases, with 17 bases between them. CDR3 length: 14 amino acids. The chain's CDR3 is CASRAWGLHNEQFF. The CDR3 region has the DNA TGTGCCAGTCGAGCTTGGGGCCTTCACAATGAGCAGTTCTTC.